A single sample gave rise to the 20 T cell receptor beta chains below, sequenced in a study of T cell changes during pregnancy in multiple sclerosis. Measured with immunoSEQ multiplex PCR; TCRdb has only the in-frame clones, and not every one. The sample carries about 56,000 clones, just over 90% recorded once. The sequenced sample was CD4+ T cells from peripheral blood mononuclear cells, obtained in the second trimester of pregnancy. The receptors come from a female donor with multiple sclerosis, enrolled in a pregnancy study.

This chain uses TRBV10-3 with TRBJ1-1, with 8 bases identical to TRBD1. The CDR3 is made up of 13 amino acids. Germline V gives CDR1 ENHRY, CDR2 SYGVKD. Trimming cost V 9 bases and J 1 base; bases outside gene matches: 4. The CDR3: CAIQGVTNTEAFF. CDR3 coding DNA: TGTGCCATACAGGGGGTAACGAACACTGAAGCTTTCTTT.

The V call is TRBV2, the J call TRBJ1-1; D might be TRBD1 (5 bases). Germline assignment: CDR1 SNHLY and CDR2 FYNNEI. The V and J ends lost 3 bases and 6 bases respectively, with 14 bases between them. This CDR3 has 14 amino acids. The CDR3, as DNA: TGTGCCAGCAGTGACGGGAGGGGTTCCCCTGAAGCTTTCTTT. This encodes CASSDGRGSPEAFF.

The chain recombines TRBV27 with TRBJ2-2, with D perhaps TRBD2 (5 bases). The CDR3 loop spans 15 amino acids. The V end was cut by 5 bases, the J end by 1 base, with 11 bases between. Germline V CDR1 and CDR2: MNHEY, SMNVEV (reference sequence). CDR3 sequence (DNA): TGTGCCAGCAGTCGTCGGACTCGGAACACCGGGGAGCTGTTTTTT. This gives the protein CASSRRTRNTGELFF.

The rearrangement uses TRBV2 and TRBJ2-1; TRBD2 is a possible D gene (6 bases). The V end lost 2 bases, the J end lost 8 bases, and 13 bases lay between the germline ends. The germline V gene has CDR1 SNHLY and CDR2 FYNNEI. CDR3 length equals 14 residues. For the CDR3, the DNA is TGTGCCAGCAGTGAAAGCGGTAGCGGTCATGAGCAGTTCTTC. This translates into CASSESGSGHEQFF.

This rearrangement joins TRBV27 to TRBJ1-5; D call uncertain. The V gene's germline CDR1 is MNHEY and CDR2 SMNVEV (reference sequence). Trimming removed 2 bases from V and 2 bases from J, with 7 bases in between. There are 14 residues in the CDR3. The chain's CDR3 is CASSLRGRNQPQHF. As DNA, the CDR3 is TGTGCCAGCAGTTTAAGAGGGCGCAATCAGCCCCAGCATTTT.

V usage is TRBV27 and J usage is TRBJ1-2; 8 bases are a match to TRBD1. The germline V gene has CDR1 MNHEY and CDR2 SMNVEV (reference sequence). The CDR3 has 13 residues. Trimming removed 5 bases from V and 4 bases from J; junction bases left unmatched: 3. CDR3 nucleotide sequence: TGTGCCAGCAGTCCCGGACAGGGCTATGGCTACACCTTC. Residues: CASSPGQGYGYTF.

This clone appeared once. CDR3 coding DNA: TGCGCCAGCAGCCAAGATAGGGGTACCGCGGCTTTCTTT. It specifies CASSQDRGTAAFF. The chain couples TRBV4-1 to TRBJ1-1; a weak D match, TRBD1 (5 bases). This CDR3 spans 13 amino acids. Germline-derived CDR1 and CDR2 are MGHRA and YSYEKL. Trimming removed 0 bases from V and 11 bases from J, with 13 bases in between.

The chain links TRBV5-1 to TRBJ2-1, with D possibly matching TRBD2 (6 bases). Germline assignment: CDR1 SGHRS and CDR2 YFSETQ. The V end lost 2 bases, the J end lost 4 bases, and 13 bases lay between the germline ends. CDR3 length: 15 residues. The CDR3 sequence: CASSFGGTEYNEQFF. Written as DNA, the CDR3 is TGCGCCAGCAGCTTTGGCGGGACGGAGTACAATGAGCAGTTCTTC.

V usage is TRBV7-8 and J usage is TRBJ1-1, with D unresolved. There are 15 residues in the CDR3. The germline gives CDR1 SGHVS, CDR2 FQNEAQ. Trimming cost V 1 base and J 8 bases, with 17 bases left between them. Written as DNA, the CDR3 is TGTGCCAGCAGCTTAGGCCCCCCCCTAGCAGACGAAGCTTTCTTT. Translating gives CASSLGPPLADEAFF.

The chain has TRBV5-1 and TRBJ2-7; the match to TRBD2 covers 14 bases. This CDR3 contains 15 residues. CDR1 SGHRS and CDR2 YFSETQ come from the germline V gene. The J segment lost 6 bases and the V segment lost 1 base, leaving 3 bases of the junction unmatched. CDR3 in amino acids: CASSLMGTSGSEQYF. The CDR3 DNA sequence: TGCGCCAGCAGCTTGATGGGGACTAGCGGGAGCGAGCAGTACTTC.

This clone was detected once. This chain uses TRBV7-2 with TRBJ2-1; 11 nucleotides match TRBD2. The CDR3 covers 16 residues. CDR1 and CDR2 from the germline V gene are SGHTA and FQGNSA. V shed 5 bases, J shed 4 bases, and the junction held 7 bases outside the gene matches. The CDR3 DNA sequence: TGTGCCAGCAGCCTGACCCTAGCGGGAGGTTACAATGAGCAGTTCTTC. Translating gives CASSLTLAGGYNEQFF.

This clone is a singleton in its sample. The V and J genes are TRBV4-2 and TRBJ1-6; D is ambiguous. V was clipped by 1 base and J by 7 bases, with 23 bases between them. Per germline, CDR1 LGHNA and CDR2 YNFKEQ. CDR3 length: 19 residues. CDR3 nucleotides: TGTGCCAGCAGCCAAGCCACCGAAGCGGCTTGGGCCGTAAATTCACCCCTCCACTTT. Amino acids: CASSQATEAAWAVNSPLHF.

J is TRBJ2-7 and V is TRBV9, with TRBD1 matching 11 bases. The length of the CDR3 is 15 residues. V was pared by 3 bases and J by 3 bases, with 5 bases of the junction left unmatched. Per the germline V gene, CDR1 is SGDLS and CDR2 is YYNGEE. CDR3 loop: CASSGRGQGDYEQYF. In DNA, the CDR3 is TGTGCCAGCAGCGGCCGGGGACAGGGGGACTACGAGCAGTACTTC.

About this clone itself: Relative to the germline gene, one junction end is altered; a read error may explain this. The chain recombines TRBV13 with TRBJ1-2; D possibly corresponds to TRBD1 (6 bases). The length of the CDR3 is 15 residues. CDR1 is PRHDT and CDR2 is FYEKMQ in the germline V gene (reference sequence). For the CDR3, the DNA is TGTGCCAGCAGCAAAACAGGACAGCCTAAGTATGGCTACACCTTC. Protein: CASSKTGQPKYGYTF.

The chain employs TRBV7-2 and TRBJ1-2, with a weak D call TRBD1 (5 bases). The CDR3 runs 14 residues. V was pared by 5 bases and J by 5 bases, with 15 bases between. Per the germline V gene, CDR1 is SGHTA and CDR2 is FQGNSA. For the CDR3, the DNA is TGTGCCAGCAGCCTAGGACCGGGACTTTATGGCTACACCTTC. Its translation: CASSLGPGLYGYTF. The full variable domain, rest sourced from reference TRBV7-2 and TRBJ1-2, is GAGVSQSPSNKVTEKGKDVELRCDPISGHTALYWYRQSLGQGLEFLIYFQGNSAPDKSGLPSDRFSAERTGGSVSTLTIQRTQQEDSAVYLCASSLGPGLYGYTFGSGTRLTVV.

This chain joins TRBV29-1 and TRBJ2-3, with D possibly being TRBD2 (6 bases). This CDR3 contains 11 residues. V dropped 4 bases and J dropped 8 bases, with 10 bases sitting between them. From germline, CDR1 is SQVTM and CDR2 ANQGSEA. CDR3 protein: CSVGTIGTQYF. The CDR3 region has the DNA TGCAGCGTTGGGACTATCGGTACGCAGTATTTT.

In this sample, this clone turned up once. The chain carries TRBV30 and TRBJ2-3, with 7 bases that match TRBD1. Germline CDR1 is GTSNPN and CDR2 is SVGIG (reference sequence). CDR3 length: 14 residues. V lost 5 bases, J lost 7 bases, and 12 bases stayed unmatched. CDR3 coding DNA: TGTGCCTGGGCCCGGACAGGAGGACCCTATACGCAGTATTTT. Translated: CAWARTGGPYTQYF.

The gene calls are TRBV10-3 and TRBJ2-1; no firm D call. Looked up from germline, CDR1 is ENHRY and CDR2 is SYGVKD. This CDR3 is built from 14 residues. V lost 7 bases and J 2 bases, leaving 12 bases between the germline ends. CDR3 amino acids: CAIKAEPTYNEQFF. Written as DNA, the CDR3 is TGTGCCATCAAGGCGGAGCCTACCTACAATGAGCAGTTCTTC.

DNA of the CDR3: TGCGCCAGCAGCCTTGGACAGTACTACGAGCAGTACTTC. Its translation: CASSLGQYYEQYF. The rearrangement links TRBV5-1 to TRBJ2-7; D is possibly TRBD1 (6 bases). Between the trimmed V and J ends, which lost 4 bases and 3 bases, there was a span of 11 bases. The CDR3 spans 13 residues. The germline CDR1 and CDR2 sequences are SGHRS and YFSETQ. The full variable domain, completed using reference TRBV5-1 and TRBJ2-7, is KAGVTQTPRYLIKTRGQQVTLSCSPISGHRSVSWYQQTPGQGLQFLFEYFSETQRNKGNFPGRFSGRQFSNSRSEMNVSTLELGDSALYLCASSLGQYYEQYFGPGTRLTVT.

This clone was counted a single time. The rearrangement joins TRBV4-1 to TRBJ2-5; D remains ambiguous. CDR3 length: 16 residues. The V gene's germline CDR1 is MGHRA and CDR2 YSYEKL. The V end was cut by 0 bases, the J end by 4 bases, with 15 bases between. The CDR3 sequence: CASSQEVPGWSETQYF. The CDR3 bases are TGCGCCAGCAGCCAAGAGGTTCCAGGATGGTCAGAGACCCAGTACTTC.